The 9 T cell receptor beta chains below come from one sample, sequenced in a study of CD8 T cells in seronegative destructive rheumatoid arthritis. The table came from immunoSEQ multiplex PCR; TCRdb's copy has only in-frame clones and leaves some out. The repertoire holds under 15,000 clones, with roughly 87% as singletons. Sequencing was carried out using CD8+ T cells from blood. These receptors came from a woman aged 30 to 49 with seronegative destructive rheumatoid arthritis.

J is TRBJ2-1 and V is TRBV5-1; TRBD1 matches at 9 bases. Germline assignment: CDR1 SGHRS and CDR2 YFSETQ. Trimming cost V 4 bases and J 5 bases; bases outside gene matches: 13. This CDR3 spans 17 amino acids. The CDR3: CASSPNLSGQGNNEQFF. The DNA of the CDR3 is TGCGCCAGCAGCCCCAATTTATCGGGACAGGGTAACAATGAGCAGTTCTTC.

V is TRBV5-6 and J is TRBJ2-3, with TRBD1 identical over 7 bases. Germline CDR1 reads SGHDT; CDR2 reads YYEEEE. This CDR3 comprises 18 residues. V shed 0 bases and J 4 bases; nucleotides not matched to a gene: 14. CDR3 amino acids: CASSLGQGVAVNADTQYF. Here the CDR3 DNA reads TGTGCCAGCAGCTTGGGGCAGGGGGTGGCGGTTAATGCAGATACGCAGTATTTT. The full variable domain, with the rest looked up from reference TRBV5-6 and TRBJ2-3, is DAGVTQSPTHLIKTRGQQVTLRCSPKSGHDTVSWYQQALGQGPQFIFQYYEEEERQRGNFPDRFSGHQFPNYSSELNVNALLLGDSALYLCASSLGQGVAVNADTQYFGPGTRLTVL.

The rearrangement uses TRBV7-9 and TRBJ1-2; the match to TRBD1 covers 10 bases. Germline V gives CDR1 SEHNR, CDR2 FQNEAQ (reference sequence). The junction had 3 bases not matched to a gene; V was cut back by 2 bases and J by 6 bases. The CDR3 extends over 14 amino acids. In nucleotides, the CDR3 is TGTGCCAGCAGCTTATTGGACAGGGGGGATGGCTACACCTTC. Translating gives CASSLLDRGDGYTF.

The chain joins TRBV28 to TRBJ1-5; 9 bases are shared with TRBD1. The trim removed 7 bases at V and 6 bases at J, leaving 10 bases unmatched. CDR3 length: 15 residues. The V gene's germline CDR1 is MDHEN and CDR2 SYDVKM. The CDR3 protein is CASTSRQGGGQPQHF. The CDR3, as DNA: TGTGCCAGCACCTCGCGACAGGGGGGCGGTCAGCCCCAGCATTTT.

The V gene is TRBV11-2, the J gene TRBJ2-2, with a weak D call TRBD1 (6 bases). V was shortened by 7 bases and J by 3 bases, with 18 bases between the two germline ends. The CDR3 has 16 amino acids. CDR1 and CDR2 (germline): SGHAT, FQNNGV. The CDR3 reads CASTHSLAGDTGELFF. The CDR3 region has the DNA TGTGCCAGCACCCATTCTTTGGCAGGGGACACCGGGGAGCTGTTTTTT. Combining the CDR3 with reference TRBV11-2 and TRBJ2-2 gives the whole variable domain EAGVAQSPRYKIIEKRQSVAFWCNPISGHATLYWYQQILGQGPKLLIQFQNNGVVDDSQLPKDRFSAERLKGVDSTLKIQPAKLEDSAVYLCASTHSLAGDTGELFFGEGSRLTVL.

V is TRBV27 and J is TRBJ1-4; TRBD1 agrees at 11 bases. V dropped 4 bases and J dropped 8; count of bases not matched to a gene: 3. The germline V gene has CDR1 MNHEY and CDR2 SMNVEV (reference sequence). The CDR3 sequence is 14 residues long. This chain's CDR3 is CASSSGTGGEKLFF. Written as DNA, the CDR3 is TGTGCCAGCAGTTCCGGGACAGGGGGAGAAAAACTGTTTTTT. The full variable domain, its missing parts supplied by reference TRBV27 and TRBJ1-4, is EAQVTQNPRYLITVTGKKLTVTCSQNMNHEYMSWYRQDPGLGLRQIYYSMNVEVTDKGDVPEGYKVSRKEKRNFPLILESPSPNQTSLYFCASSSGTGGEKLFFGSGTQLSVL.

V is TRBV5-4 and J is TRBJ1-2, with a weak D call TRBD1 (6 bases). The CDR3 has 15 residues. Germline V gives CDR1 SGHNT, CDR2 YYREEE (reference sequence). Trimming left V 4 bases short and J 4 bases short, with 17 bases between. CDR3: CASSTRTDSVYGYTF. The CDR3 DNA reads TGTGCCAGCAGCACCCGGACAGATTCTGTCTATGGCTACACCTTC. Filled out from reference TRBV5-4 and TRBJ1-2, the complete variable domain reads ETGVTQSPTHLIKTRGQQVTLRCSSQSGHNTVSWYQQALGQGPQFIFQYYREEENGRGNFPPRFSGLQFPNYSSELNVNALELDDSALYLCASSTRTDSVYGYTFGSGTRLTVV.

V usage is TRBV4-2 and J usage is TRBJ2-1; D may be TRBD2 (6 bases). Germline loops: CDR1 LGHNA, CDR2 YNFKEQ. CDR3 size: 14 residues. The ends were cut back, 4 bases at V and 8 bases at J, with 15 bases in the middle. The CDR3 is CASSPRLVRDEQFF. CDR3 sequence (DNA): TGTGCCAGCAGCCCCCGACTAGTTAGGGATGAGCAGTTCTTC.

This rearrangement joins TRBV4-2 to TRBJ2-5; TRBD2 agrees at 13 bases. The DNA end favors TRBJ2-7, so the J call may be wrong. CDR1 and CDR2 (germline): LGHNA, YNFKEQ. This CDR3 spans 21 amino acids. The CDR3: CASSQDGGGLAGAHRVYEQYF. The CDR3 coding sequence is TGTGCCAGCAGCCAAGATGGTGGTGGACTAGCGGGGGCACACCGGGTCTACGAGCAGTACTTC.